The 8 T cell receptor beta chains in this list originate from one sample, sequenced in a study of tumor-infiltrating lymphocytes in primary liver carcinoma. RNA and DNA were co-extracted from around 20-30 mg of unsorted bulk tissue. Priming with a constant-region primer yielded TCR beta cDNA from about 480 ng total RNA. Sequencing libraries for TCR beta derived from three nested multiplex PCR rounds that used slightly modified ARM-PCR. For roughly 11 cycles apiece, the opening two PCR rounds ran with TRBV1-TRBV30 forward primers and a C-beta reverse primer. TCRdb re-derived calls from the multiplex PCR reads in MiXCR, one entry per CDR3 protein. The data show around 79,000 distinct CDR3 sequences, roughly 72% seen once. Sequencing input: tumor-adjacent normal liver tissue. Receptors originate from a man aged 35 to 55 with primary liver carcinoma and hepatitis B virus infection.

In regard to this clonotype: A read error may account for a junction end that differs from germline. The chain carries TRBV4-2 and TRBJ2-3; 10 nucleotides match TRBD2. CDR3 length equals 18 residues. The V gene's germline CDR1 is LGHNA and CDR2 YNFKEQ. DNA of the CDR3: TGTGCCAACAGCCAAGTGGCGCTTCTAGCGGGAGCGACAGATACGCTGTATTTT. Encoded protein: CANSQVALLAGATDTLYF.

This clonotype was seen repeatedly, ten times or more. This chain joins TRBV12-3 or TRBV12-4 and TRBJ2-7; 7 positions agree with TRBD2. J was trimmed by 5 bases and V by 7 bases; bases with no gene match: 8. CDR3 length equals 13 residues. The CDR3 here is CASNYGLVDEQYF. Here the CDR3 DNA reads TGTGCCAGCAACTACGGACTAGTTGACGAGCAGTACTTC.

With regard to this clonotype: The junction shows a germline mismatch at one end, possibly a read error. The chain employs TRBV5-4 and TRBJ2-1, with a tentative D call TRBD2 (6 bases). The CDR3 contains 16 residues. Germline V gene sequence: CDR1 SGHNT, CDR2 YYREEE (reference sequence). Here the CDR3 reads CTSSLGLAVKSNEQFF. The CDR3 DNA is TGTACCAGCAGCTTGGGACTGGCGGTAAAGAGCAATGAGCAGTTCTTC. The full variable domain, its missing parts supplied by reference TRBV5-4 and TRBJ2-1, is ETGVTQSPTHLIKTRGQQVTLRCSSQSGHNTVSWYQQALGQGPQFIFQYYREEENGRGNFPPRFSGLQFPNYSSELNVNALELDDSALYLCTSSLGLAVKSNEQFFGPGTRLTVL.

A note on this clonotype: Compared with germline, one end of the junction differs, possibly owing to a read error. The V call is TRBV7-9, the J call TRBJ2-3; 8 nucleotides align to TRBD1. The CDR3 length is 16 residues. In germline, CDR1 is SEHNR, CDR2 FQNEAQ (reference sequence). CDR3 sequence reads: CACSLDDRGDTDTQYF. CDR3 bases: TGTGCCTGCAGCTTAGATGACAGGGGAGACACGGATACGCAGTATTTT. Full variable domain (missing parts from reference TRBV7-9 and TRBJ2-3): DTGVSQNPRHKITKRGQNVTFRCDPISEHNRLYWYRQTLGQGPEFLTYFQNEAQLEKSRLLSDRFSAERPKGSFSTLEIQRTEQGDSAMYLCACSLDDRGDTDTQYFGPGTRLTVL.

This clonotype was observed once. A read error may account for a junction end that differs from germline. The chain joins TRBV6-5 to TRBJ2-1; 8 bases are a match to TRBD2. Germline V gene data show CDR1 as MNHEY and CDR2 as SVGAGI. The CDR3 contains 11 residues. CDR3 nucleotide sequence: TGTGCCAGCAGGAGCGGGGGTGAGCAGTTCTTT. Protein: CASRSGGEQFF.

V usage is TRBV6-2 or TRBV6-3 and J usage is TRBJ2-1, with a possible D match to TRBD2 (7 bases). Germline V lookup: CDR1 MNHEY, CDR2 SVGEGT. V was pared by 11 bases and J by 4 bases, with 18 bases between. This CDR3 is built from 14 residues. The CDR3 DNA sequence: TGTGCCGGCCAAAAGCGGGACACGTACAATGAGCAGTTCTTC. Translated: CAGQKRDTYNEQFF.

The V call is TRBV11-2, the J call TRBJ2-2; D not resolved. Germline CDR1 reads SGHAT; CDR2 reads FQNNGV. CDR3 length equals 15 residues. Trimming took 3 bases from V and 4 from J, leaving 12 bases between them. CDR3 sequence (DNA): TGTGCCAGCAGCTTCAGGCAATCGAGCACCGGGGAGCTGTTTTTT. This gives the protein CASSFRQSSTGELFF.

As to this clonotype: Relative to the germline gene, one junction end is altered; a read error may explain this. The gene calls are TRBV5-4 and TRBJ2-5; TRBD1 or TRBD2 may be the D gene (5 bases each). Germline CDR1 and CDR2: SGHNT and YYREEE (reference sequence). The CDR3 sequence is 15 residues long. This CDR3 is CTSTPSRGDQETQYF. The CDR3 nucleotides are TGTACCAGCACCCCAAGCAGAGGGGACCAAGAGACCCAGTACTTC.